Detailed here is one TCR beta chain. This CDR3 contains 15 residues. Looked up from germline, CDR1 is SGHDT and CDR2 is YYEEEE. The junction had 10 bases not matched to a gene; V was cut back by 4 bases and J by 3 bases. Sequencing was performed with immunoSEQ multiplex PCR; in TCRdb, only in-frame clones are kept and a portion is missing. The top ten clones hold approximately 4.4% of a sample with tens of thousands of clones, 85% to 95% of them seen once. These data come from a study of technical replicates of blood from several donors. What was sequenced was PBMCs. The gene calls are TRBV5-6 and TRBJ2-7, with TRBD1 matching over 7 bases. This sequence was found in a human donor in good health. Some clones in this sample may be carry-over from other donors' samples. CDR3 protein: CASSPTSTGSYEQYF. Here the CDR3 DNA reads TGTGCCAGCAGCCCAACTTCGACAGGGAGCTACGAGCAGTACTTC.